A single sample gave rise to the 30 T cell receptor beta chains below, sequenced in a study of blood T cell repertoires in COVID-19. The method was immunoSEQ multiplex PCR; TCRdb's version includes in-frame clones alone and lacks a portion of them. The sample yields about 45,000 clones, 92% seen once. The specimen sequenced was peripheral blood. Receptor source: a human donor in a cohort sampled during active COVID-19.

V and J are TRBV28 and TRBJ2-3; 9 nucleotides agree with TRBD1. Germline assignment: CDR1 MDHEN and CDR2 SYDVKM. The length of the CDR3 is 13 residues. V dropped 5 bases and J dropped 6; count of bases not matched to a gene: 3. CDR3 in amino acids: CASSNRGLDTQYF. CDR3 bases: TGTGCCAGCAGTAACAGGGGGCTGGATACGCAGTATTTT. Full variable domain (rest looked up from reference TRBV28 and TRBJ2-3): DVKVTQSSRYLVKRTGEKVFLECVQDMDHENMFWYRQDPGLGLRLIYFSYDVKMKEKGDIPEGYSVSREKKERFSLILESASTNQTSMYLCASSNRGLDTQYFGPGTRLTVL.

V is TRBV10-3 and J is TRBJ1-2; no reliable D call. The CDR3 loop spans 12 amino acids. The germline V and J ends were trimmed by 0 bases and 7 bases, with 6 bases remaining between them. The germline V gene has CDR1 ENHRY and CDR2 SYGVKD. CDR3 sequence: CAISESTGGYTF. The CDR3 DNA sequence: TGTGCCATCAGTGAGTCGACTGGTGGCTACACCTTC.

V usage is TRBV4-1 and J usage is TRBJ2-7, with 7 bases fitting TRBD2. Looked up from germline, CDR1 is MGHRA and CDR2 is YSYEKL. The V and J ends lost 1 base and 3 bases, in that order; junction bases with no gene match: 18. This CDR3 has 19 residues. CDR3 nucleotides: TGCGCCAGCAGCCAAGGAGTTCGGGGACCCGGGACTACCAACTACGAGCAGTACTTC. The encoded protein is CASSQGVRGPGTTNYEQYF.

The chain is built from TRBV7-9 and TRBJ2-1; maybe TRBD2 (5 bases). CDR3 length equals 12 residues. V was pared by 7 bases and J by 6 bases, with 10 bases between. The germline CDR1 and CDR2 sequences are SEHNR and FQNEAQ (reference sequence). The DNA for the CDR3 is TGTGCCAGCACACGGGGTTCCAATGAGCAGTTCTTC. Its translation: CASTRGSNEQFF.

This clone was observed a single time. The chain is built from TRBV18 and TRBJ1-1; no clear D gene. Germline CDR1 is KGHSH and CDR2 is LQKENI. V dropped 0 bases and J dropped 6 bases, with 11 bases sitting between them. The CDR3 has 14 amino acids. The CDR3 DNA sequence: TGTGCCAGCTCACCACCGAGCCTCACAGCTGAAGCTTTCTTT. Its translation: CASSPPSLTAEAFF.

V is TRBV4-3 and J is TRBJ2-5, with a possible D match to TRBD2 (6 bases). V lost 1 base and J lost 7, with 13 bases in between. Germline V gene sequence: CDR1 LGHNA, CDR2 YSLEER. This CDR3 contains 14 residues. The CDR3 region is CASSQGGGRGTQYF. CDR3 in DNA: TGCGCCAGCAGCCAAGGGGGAGGACGCGGGACCCAGTACTTC.

The V and J genes are TRBV5-1 and TRBJ2-7; TRBD2 aligns across 7 bases. CDR3 length equals 14 residues. V gave up 0 bases and J gave up 5 bases; unmatched junction bases: 5. Germline lookup yields CDR1 SGHRS and CDR2 YFSETQ. CDR3: CASSLESSGHEQYF. The CDR3 DNA follows: TGCGCCAGCAGCTTGGAGTCTAGCGGCCACGAGCAGTACTTC.

The rearrangement uses TRBV19 and TRBJ2-5; 11 positions match TRBD2. This CDR3 comprises 17 residues. Germline V lookup: CDR1 LNHDA, CDR2 SQIVND (reference sequence). V lost 3 bases to trimming and J lost 1 base; unmatched junction nucleotides: 7. Written as DNA, the CDR3 is TGTGCCAGTAGTATCGGACTAGCGGGTCTCACCCAAGAGACCCAGTACTTC. The encoded protein is CASSIGLAGLTQETQYF.

The rearrangement joins TRBV15 to TRBJ1-1; 7 nucleotides match TRBD1. Losses at the gene ends were 4 bases for V and 1 base for J; bases not matched to a gene: 6. CDR1 LNHNV and CDR2 YYDKDF come from the germline V gene (reference sequence). The CDR3 is 15 residues long. The CDR3 here is CATSKEGAGNTEAFF. The CDR3 nucleotides read TGTGCCACCAGCAAAGAGGGGGCAGGGAACACTGAAGCTTTCTTT.

The CDR3 loop reads CASSLAVRGSYEQYF. The CDR3 DNA reads TGTGCCAGCAGCTTAGCGGTACGGGGATCCTACGAGCAGTACTTC. The V gene is TRBV7-2, the J gene TRBJ2-7; the D gene is possibly TRBD2 (5 bases). Germline V gene data show CDR1 as SGHTA and CDR2 as FQGNSA. Trimming pared 0 bases from V and 1 base from J, leaving 10 bases between. The CDR3 totals 15 residues.

V usage is TRBV19 and J usage is TRBJ2-7, with D possibly TRBD1 on 6 matching bases. The germline V and J ends were trimmed by 1 base and 3 bases, with 10 bases remaining between them. The CDR3 is made up of 14 amino acids. Germline V gene data show CDR1 as LNHDA and CDR2 as SQIVND (reference sequence). CDR3 protein: CASSIAGTHYEQYF. The CDR3 DNA reads TGTGCCAGTAGTATAGCCGGGACACACTACGAGCAGTACTTC.

The chain links TRBV9 to TRBJ2-1, with 7 bases fitting TRBD2. The CDR3 totals 15 residues. J lost 8 bases, V lost 2 bases, and 10 bases had no gene match. From germline, CDR1 is SGDLS and CDR2 YYNGEE. CDR3: CASSVGGTSPHEQFF. CDR3 DNA: TGTGCCAGCAGCGTCGGGGGGACGTCCCCCCATGAGCAGTTCTTC.

The chain combines TRBV16 with TRBJ2-5; 9 bases align to TRBD1. Per germline, CDR1 KGHSY and CDR2 FQNENV. V dropped 2 bases and J dropped 6; count of bases not matched to a gene: 10. The CDR3 extends over 16 amino acids. CDR3 sequence (DNA): TGTGCCAGCAGCCAAAGCAATCCGGGGACAGGGAAGACCCAGTACTTC. It is translated as CASSQSNPGTGKTQYF.

The gene calls are TRBV5-1 and TRBJ1-3; maybe TRBD1 (5 bases). V lost 0 bases to trimming and J lost 0 bases, with 10 bases between them. The germline gives CDR1 SGHRS, CDR2 YFSETQ. The CDR3 extends over 16 amino acids. Here the CDR3 DNA reads TGCGCCAGCAGCTTGGCCTCGACAGCCTCTGGAAACACCATATATTTT. Amino acid sequence: CASSLASTASGNTIYF.

This clone appeared once. The chain employs TRBV9 and TRBJ1-1; D uncertain. There are 15 residues in the CDR3. In germline, CDR1 is SGDLS, CDR2 YYNGEE. V lost 1 base to trimming and J lost 1 base, with 11 bases between them. In DNA form, the CDR3 reads TGTGCCAGCAGCGTAATCGCGACTTCGAACACTGAAGCTTTCTTT. Its protein product is CASSVIATSNTEAFF.

This chain links TRBV7-9 with TRBJ2-7; D unresolved. Germline V lookup: CDR1 SEHNR, CDR2 FQNEAQ (reference sequence). The CDR3 extends over 13 amino acids. V was trimmed by 4 bases and J by 10 bases, leaving 17 bases between them. CDR3 nucleotide sequence: TGTGCCAGCAGCTCCCAGGTAAACGCGATCCAGTACTTC. Translated: CASSSQVNAIQYF.

The genes are TRBV6-2 or TRBV6-3 and TRBJ2-1; 8 bases are shared with TRBD2. The CDR3 extends over 17 amino acids. Trimming removed 4 bases from V and 5 bases from J; junction bases left unmatched: 13. Germline lookup yields CDR1 MNHEY and CDR2 SVGEGT. The CDR3 nucleotides read TGTGCCAGCAGTTTCCCGAGGGTTAGCGGGAAAAACAATGAGCAGTTCTTC. It is translated as CASSFPRVSGKNNEQFF.

This clone was counted a single time. The chain is built from TRBV5-1 and TRBJ2-1; D might be TRBD2 (5 bases). Between the trimmed V and J ends, which lost 4 bases and 8 bases, there was a span of 19 bases. The CDR3 has 15 amino acids. The germline CDR1 and CDR2 sequences are SGHRS and YFSETQ. In DNA, the CDR3 is TGCGCCAGCAGCGTACTAGGGCAGTTGGGCGATGAGCAGTTCTTC. Translation gives CASSVLGQLGDEQFF.

This clone was seen a single time. J is TRBJ1-1 and V is TRBV19; tentative D call: TRBD1 (5 bases). V was cut by 6 bases and J by 0 bases, with 8 bases left in between. CDR3 length equals 13 residues. CDR1 is LNHDA, CDR2 SQIVND, per germline (reference sequence). In DNA form, the CDR3 reads TGTGCCAGTAGCTTCAGGGTGAACACTGAAGCTTTCTTT. This gives the protein CASSFRVNTEAFF.

This chain connects TRBV3-1 (or the pseudogene TRBV3-2) to TRBJ1-1; D remains unclear. V gave up 1 base and J gave up 1 base, with 7 bases separating them. The CDR3 sequence is 14 residues long. Germline V gene lookup returns CDR1 LGHDT and CDR2 YNNKEL (reference sequence). CDR3: CASSQVMSNTEAFF. The CDR3 region has the DNA TGTGCCAGCAGCCAAGTCATGTCGAACACTGAAGCTTTCTTT.

The rearrangement joins TRBV5-1 to TRBJ1-2; D unclear. Per the germline V gene, CDR1 is SGHRS and CDR2 is YFSETQ. V gave up 2 bases and J gave up 2 bases, with 7 bases separating them. CDR3 length: 13 residues. For the CDR3, the DNA is TGCGCCAGCAGCTTTTCAGAAAACTATGGCTACACCTTC. Encoded protein: CASSFSENYGYTF.

This clone was detected only once. For the CDR3, the DNA is TGTGCCTGGAGTATTCGACAGGGTCGGTGGGTTGAAGCTTTCTTT. It is translated as CAWSIRQGRWVEAFF. The V gene is TRBV30, the J gene TRBJ1-1; 7 bases are a match to TRBD1. Germline trimming cut 2 bases from V and 7 bases from J; bases unmatched to any gene: 13. This CDR3 is 15 amino acids long. Germline values: CDR1 GTSNPN, CDR2 SVGIG (reference sequence).

The chain employs TRBV5-1 and TRBJ1-2, with unresolved D. CDR1 and CDR2 from the germline V gene are SGHRS and YFSETQ. Trimming pared 2 bases from V and 5 bases from J, leaving 10 bases between. This CDR3 comprises 13 residues. This CDR3 reads CASSFQDTYGYTF. The CDR3 DNA reads as TGCGCCAGCAGCTTCCAGGATACGTATGGCTACACCTTC.

V gene TRBV18 combines with J gene TRBJ1-5; 7 nucleotides match TRBD1. V lost 5 bases to trimming and J lost 3 bases; unmatched junction nucleotides: 7. Germline V gene sequence: CDR1 KGHSH, CDR2 LQKENI. CDR3 length: 15 amino acids. CDR3 residues: CASSAYGTANQPQHF. The CDR3 nucleotides read TGTGCCAGCTCAGCCTACGGGACAGCCAATCAGCCCCAGCATTTT.

Concerning this clone itself: A read error may account for a junction end that differs from germline. The CDR3 is CASSLARASGITGTYNEQFF. CDR3 bases: TGTGCTAGCAGCTTAGCGCGTGCTAGCGGGATAACAGGGACCTACAATGAGCAGTTCTTC. The J gene is TRBJ2-1, the V gene TRBV7-7; 9 positions agree with TRBD2. The germline V gene encodes CDR1 SSHAT and CDR2 FNYEAQ (reference sequence). The CDR3 consists of 20 residues.

The chain employs TRBV19 and TRBJ2-1; D may be TRBD2 (6 bases). The CDR3 spans 15 residues. Per the germline V gene, CDR1 is LNHDA and CDR2 is SQIVND (reference sequence). With 3 bases removed from V and 8 bases from J, the gap between germline ends came to 17 bases. CDR3 in amino acids: CASSIRGTALDEQFF. The CDR3 DNA reads TGTGCCAGTAGTATTCGAGGGACTGCCCTCGATGAGCAGTTCTTC. Combining the CDR3 with reference TRBV19 and TRBJ2-1 gives the whole variable domain DGGITQSPKYLFRKEGQNVTLSCEQNLNHDAMYWYRQDPGQGLRLIYYSQIVNDFQKGDIAEGYSVSREKKESFPLTVTSAQKNPTAFYLCASSIRGTALDEQFFGPGTRLTVL.

CDR3 region: CASSSQGQETQYF. The CDR3 nucleotides read TGCGCCAGCAGCTCGCAGGGGCAAGAGACCCAGTACTTC. V usage is TRBV5-1 and J usage is TRBJ2-5; TRBD1 might be the D (6 bases). Germline V gene data show CDR1 as SGHRS and CDR2 as YFSETQ. The CDR3 has 13 residues. V was shortened by 3 bases and J by 2 bases, with 8 bases between the two germline ends. The full variable domain, its missing parts supplied by reference TRBV5-1 and TRBJ2-5, is KAGVTQTPRYLIKTRGQQVTLSCSPISGHRSVSWYQQTPGQGLQFLFEYFSETQRNKGNFPGRFSGRQFSNSRSEMNVSTLELGDSALYLCASSSQGQETQYFGPGTRLLVL.

The V call is TRBV6-9, the J call TRBJ1-2, with 10 bases that match TRBD1. V was pared by 4 bases and J by 8 bases, with 4 bases of the junction left unmatched. This CDR3 is built from 13 residues. The germline gives CDR1 MNHGY, CDR2 SVAAGI. CDR3 protein: CASSSGTGVGYTF. In DNA, the CDR3 is TGTGCCAGCAGTTCCGGGACAGGGGTCGGCTACACCTTC.

The gene calls are TRBV7-2 and TRBJ2-1; tentative D call: TRBD1 (6 bases). V gave up 4 bases and J gave up 6 bases, with 25 bases separating them. CDR1 and CDR2 (germline): SGHTA, FQGNSA. CDR3 length: 18 amino acids. CDR3 in DNA: TGTGCCAGCAGCTCAGGGGCTTGGGGCAGACTCGCTAGCAATGAGCAGTTCTTC. Translating gives CASSSGAWGRLASNEQFF. The variable domain in full, with the rest retrieved from reference TRBV7-2 and TRBJ2-1, is GAGVSQSPSNKVTEKGKDVELRCDPISGHTALYWYRQSLGQGLEFLIYFQGNSAPDKSGLPSDRFSAERTGGSVSTLTIQRTQQEDSAVYLCASSSGAWGRLASNEQFFGPGTRLTVL.

The V call is TRBV30, the J call TRBJ2-3; the D gene is possibly TRBD2 (5 bases). This CDR3 is built from 15 residues. V lost 8 bases, J lost 6 bases, and 24 bases lay in between. Germline CDR1 GTSNPN, CDR2 SVGIG (reference sequence). The CDR3 is CAGVPGPAVPDTQYF. The CDR3 nucleotides read TGTGCCGGAGTCCCGGGCCCAGCGGTCCCGGATACGCAGTATTTT.